This T cell receptor beta chain was retrieved from a study of blood T cell repertoires in COVID-19. Germline V CDR1 and CDR2: MNHNS, SASEGT. The V end was cut by 0 bases, the J end by 2 bases, with 8 bases between. This CDR3 is built from 15 residues. This clone has only a few counts. Source study methods: Estimated nucleated cell counts came from reference gene primer amplification. Data came from immunoSEQ multiplex PCR; TCRdb stores just in-frame clones and leaves some out. V and J calls plus clone size are reproduced from that table; the DNA served to infer D and trimming. The sample lists 70,000 or so clones, about four fifths occurring once.

The sample consisted of peripheral blood. The gene calls are TRBV6-1 and TRBJ1-5, with a tentative D call TRBD1 (5 bases). The clonotype was recovered from a human donor in a cohort sampled during active COVID-19. CDR3 amino acids: CASSEAVGGNQPQHF. CDR3 in DNA: TGTGCCAGCAGTGAAGCAGTAGGGGGCAATCAGCCCCAGCATTTT.